The rows below give T cell receptor beta chains drawn from one sample of a study of blood T cells in healthy people across ages. TCRdb analysed the 5' RACE reads with MiXCR anew, one entry per CDR3 protein. The data hold 1.5 million to 2 million distinct CDR3 sequences, with around half observed a single time. The sample taken for sequencing was blood. These receptors were taken from a woman aged 40 to 55 in good health. The CDR3 runs from the conserved cysteine through the conserved F or W. The order of the fields is V gene, J gene, clone size, D gene, CDR3 protein, CDR3 DNA. A D gene is named only where the DNA matches it firmly. Clone sizes are given selectively: once, few, many, or a class where the clone is expanded.

V gene: TRBV3-1; J gene: TRBJ2-1; clone size: NA; D gene: NA; CDR3 protein: CASRRTPGLTDEQFF; CDR3 DNA: TGTGCCAGCAGGCGGACTCCCGGACTTACGGATGAGCAGTTCTTC
V gene: TRBV5-5; J gene: TRBJ1-5; clone size: few; D gene: NA; CDR3 protein: CASSLDRALGQPQHF; CDR3 DNA: TGTGCCAGCAGCTTGGATCGGGCCCTAGGGCAGCCCCAGCATTTT
V gene: TRBV6-5; J gene: TRBJ1-2; clone size: NA; D gene: NA; CDR3 protein: CASYDPSVYYGYTF; CDR3 DNA: TGTGCCAGCTATGATCCCAGCGTTTACTATGGCTACACCTTC
V gene: TRBV10-3; J gene: TRBJ2-7; clone size: NA; D gene: NA; CDR3 protein: CAISGGTAGTTSYEQYF; CDR3 DNA: TGTGCCATCAGTGGGGGCACCGCCGGGACAACTTCGTACGAGCAGTACTTC
V gene: TRBV4-2; J gene: TRBJ1-1; clone size: once; D gene: NA; CDR3 protein: CASSEQWGGTTLNTEAFF; CDR3 DNA: TGTGCCAGCAGCGAACAGTGGGGAGGGACAACTTTAAACACTGAAGCTTTCTTT
V gene: TRBV4-3; J gene: TRBJ1-2; clone size: NA; D gene: NA; CDR3 protein: CASSQEVDGAYGYTF; CDR3 DNA: TGCGCCAGCAGCCAAGAGGTGGACGGCGCCTATGGCTACACCTTC
V gene: TRBV6-5; J gene: TRBJ2-3; clone size: few; D gene: TRBD2; CDR3 protein: CASSDSGGATDTQYF; CDR3 DNA: TGTGCCAGCAGTGATAGCGGGGGGGCAACAGATACGCAGTATTTT
V gene: TRBV11-2; J gene: TRBJ2-6; clone size: few; D gene: NA; CDR3 protein: CASSLSLTGANVLTF; CDR3 DNA: TGTGCCAGCAGCTTAAGTCTCACTGGGGCCAACGTCCTGACTTTC
V gene: TRBV27; J gene: TRBJ1-6; clone size: few; D gene: TRBD1; CDR3 protein: CASKLTPGQKINSPLHF; CDR3 DNA: TGTGCCAGCAAACTTACTCCGGGACAGAAAATTAATTCACCCCTCCACTTT
V gene: TRBV6-6; J gene: TRBJ2-5; clone size: few; D gene: NA; CDR3 protein: CASSSPTETQYF; CDR3 DNA: TGTGCCAGCAGCTCCCCTACGGAGACCCAGTACTTC
V gene: TRBV7-2; J gene: TRBJ2-7; clone size: NA; D gene: NA; CDR3 protein: CAGSLRYRSYEQYF; CDR3 DNA: TGTGCCGGCAGCTTAAGGTACCGCTCCTACGAGCAGTACTTC
V gene: TRBV4-1; J gene: TRBJ2-7; clone size: NA; D gene: TRBD2; CDR3 protein: CASRQGLAPTYEQYF; CDR3 DNA: TGCGCCAGCAGACAAGGACTAGCACCGACCTACGAGCAGTACTTC
V gene: TRBV7-9; J gene: TRBJ2-1; clone size: few; D gene: NA; CDR3 protein: CASSLGLIGNEQFF; CDR3 DNA: TGTGCCAGCAGCTTGGGCTTAATTGGGAATGAGCAGTTCTTC
V gene: TRBV7-9; J gene: TRBJ2-7; clone size: NA; D gene: NA; CDR3 protein: CASSYGQYPYEQYF; CDR3 DNA: TGTGCCAGCAGCTACGGACAGTACCCTTACGAGCAGTACTTC
V gene: TRBV4-2; J gene: TRBJ2-1; clone size: NA; D gene: NA; CDR3 protein: CASSQDRQGGTDEQFF; CDR3 DNA: TGTGCCAGCAGCCAAGATCGCCAGGGGGGTACTGATGAGCAGTTCTTC
V gene: TRBV12-1; J gene: TRBJ1-4; clone size: NA; D gene: NA; CDR3 protein: CASSIGGATNEKLFF; CDR3 DNA: TGTGCCAGCAGCATAGGAGGAGCAACTAATGAAAAACTGTTTTTT
V gene: TRBV28; J gene: TRBJ2-3; clone size: NA; D gene: NA; CDR3 protein: CASTRPPGLGTDTQYF; CDR3 DNA: TGTGCCAGCACCCGACCCCCGGGATTAGGGACAGATACGCAGTATTTT
V gene: TRBV5-1; J gene: TRBJ2-4; clone size: NA; D gene: NA; CDR3 protein: CASSLGRDRPAGGIQYF; CDR3 DNA: TGCGCCAGCAGCTTGGGGCGGGACCGCCCGGCTGGAGGAATTCAGTACTTC
V gene: TRBV24-1; J gene: TRBJ2-5; clone size: NA; D gene: TRBD1; CDR3 protein: CATSDPQGEETQYF; CDR3 DNA: TGTGCCACCAGTGACCCACAGGGGGAAGAGACCCAGTACTTC
V gene: TRBV13; J gene: TRBJ2-5; clone size: NA; D gene: TRBD1; CDR3 protein: CASSAEGQGKETQYF; CDR3 DNA: TGTGCCAGCAGCGCCGAAGGACAGGGGAAAGAGACCCAGTACTTC
V gene: TRBV7-9; J gene: TRBJ2-7; clone size: NA; D gene: TRBD2; CDR3 protein: CAIDLAGGPFYEQYF; CDR3 DNA: TGTGCCATAGACCTAGCGGGGGGACCCTTCTACGAGCAGTACTTC
V gene: TRBV12-3/TRBV12-4; J gene: TRBJ2-3; clone size: NA; D gene: NA; CDR3 protein: CASSPSKSTDTQYF; CDR3 DNA: TGTGCCAGCAGTCCCTCAAAGAGCACAGATACGCAGTATTTT
V gene: TRBV12-3/TRBV12-4; J gene: TRBJ2-5; clone size: NA; D gene: TRBD2; CDR3 protein: CASSFWSSGSTQYF; CDR3 DNA: TGTGCCAGCAGTTTTTGGTCTAGCGGTTCTACCCAGTACTTC
V gene: TRBV15; J gene: TRBJ1-5; clone size: few; D gene: NA; CDR3 protein: CATSRAPQPQHF; CDR3 DNA: TGTGCCACCAGCAGAGCTCCACAGCCCCAGCATTTT
V gene: TRBV7-9; J gene: TRBJ2-7; clone size: few; D gene: NA; CDR3 protein: CASSPPGPHEQYF; CDR3 DNA: TGTGCCAGCAGCCCGCCAGGGCCACACGAGCAGTACTTC
V gene: TRBV7-2; J gene: TRBJ2-7; clone size: few; D gene: TRBD1; CDR3 protein: CASSLGTGGQTYEQYF; CDR3 DNA: TGTGCCAGCAGCTTAGGAACAGGGGGGCAGACCTACGAGCAGTACTTC
V gene: TRBV6-5; J gene: TRBJ2-7; clone size: NA; D gene: NA; CDR3 protein: CASRRERGSYEQYF; CDR3 DNA: TGTGCCAGCAGGAGGGAAAGAGGGTCCTACGAGCAGTACTTC
V gene: TRBV4-1; J gene: TRBJ1-1; clone size: NA; D gene: NA; CDR3 protein: CASSQYETQNTEAFF; CDR3 DNA: TGCGCCAGCAGCCAATATGAAACTCAGAACACTGAAGCTTTCTTT
V gene: TRBV29-1; J gene: TRBJ2-7; clone size: few; D gene: NA; CDR3 protein: CSVERGQGTYEQYF; CDR3 DNA: TGCAGCGTTGAAAGAGGTCAGGGAACCTACGAGCAGTACTTC
V gene: TRBV28; J gene: TRBJ2-1; clone size: NA; D gene: TRBD1; CDR3 protein: CASSLTTTTGGSYNEQFF; CDR3 DNA: TGTGCCAGCAGTCTCACCACTACCACAGGGGGTTCCTACAATGAGCAGTTCTTC
V gene: TRBV7-9; J gene: TRBJ2-1; clone size: NA; D gene: TRBD2; CDR3 protein: CASSKTGSGGNNEQFF; CDR3 DNA: TGTGCCAGCAGCAAAACAGGGAGCGGGGGGAACAATGAGCAGTTCTTC
V gene: TRBV5-1; J gene: TRBJ2-3; clone size: few; D gene: TRBD2; CDR3 protein: CASSPGTSSLTQYF; CDR3 DNA: TGCGCCAGCAGCCCAGGGACTAGCTCATTGACGCAGTATTTT
V gene: TRBV5-1; J gene: TRBJ1-5; clone size: NA; D gene: NA; CDR3 protein: CASSFPREGGQPQHF; CDR3 DNA: TGCGCCAGCAGCTTTCCCAGGGAGGGCGGTCAGCCCCAGCATTTT
V gene: TRBV27; J gene: TRBJ2-4; clone size: few; D gene: NA; CDR3 protein: CASSLNTGYGKNIQYF; CDR3 DNA: TGTGCCAGCAGTTTAAATACAGGGTATGGCAAAAACATTCAGTACTTC
V gene: TRBV20-1; J gene: TRBJ2-5; clone size: few; D gene: TRBD2; CDR3 protein: CSARPSGGARETQYF; CDR3 DNA: TGCAGTGCTAGACCTAGCGGGGGGGCCCGAGAGACCCAGTACTTC
V gene: TRBV6-6; J gene: TRBJ1-5; clone size: NA; D gene: NA; CDR3 protein: CASNPWRALGNQPQHF; CDR3 DNA: TGTGCCAGCAATCCATGGAGGGCCTTGGGCAATCAGCCCCAGCATTTT
V gene: TRBV6-5; J gene: TRBJ1-2; clone size: NA; D gene: NA; CDR3 protein: CASSFGGAGYGYTF; CDR3 DNA: TGTGCCAGCAGTTTTGGGGGCGCCGGCTATGGCTACACCTTC
V gene: TRBV24-1; J gene: TRBJ2-4; clone size: NA; D gene: NA; CDR3 protein: CATSDAGHPWEQYF; CDR3 DNA: TGTGCCACCAGTGACGCGGGACACCCCTGGGAGCAGTACTTC